This T cell receptor beta chain was captured by sequencing in a study of T cell changes during pregnancy in multiple sclerosis. Only in-frame clones appear in the TCRdb table, and some are missing; sequencing was by immunoSEQ multiplex PCR. The sample yields under 80,000 clones, roughly 92% seen once. Between the trimmed V and J ends, which lost 0 bases and 1 base, there was a span of 14 bases. The CDR3 contains 17 residues. Germline V gene sequence: CDR1 SGDLS, CDR2 YYNGEE. V usage is TRBV9 and J usage is TRBJ2-1; weak D call: TRBD2 (5 bases). The material was peripheral blood, obtained after pregnancy. This sequence was found in a female donor in good health, enrolled as a control in a pregnancy study. CDR3 loop: CASSVVDGGHSYNEQFF. CDR3 nucleotides: TGTGCCAGCAGCGTAGTGGATGGCGGGCATTCCTACAATGAGCAGTTCTTC.